A single sample gave rise to the 2 T cell receptor beta chains below, sequenced in a study of technical replicates of blood from a handful of donors. Profiling relied on immunoSEQ multiplex PCR, and the TCRdb table lists in-frame clones only, not all of them. The sample includes about 76,000 clones, 80% to 90% of them seen just once. Sequenced sample: PBMCs. The source of these receptors is a human donor in good health. Some clones in this sample may be carry-over from other donors' samples.

This clone turned up a few times. The rearrangement joins TRBV7-9 to TRBJ2-3, with TRBD2 identical over 7 bases. This CDR3 has 16 residues. The germline V gene encodes CDR1 SEHNR and CDR2 FQNEAQ (reference sequence). The junction had 13 bases not matched to a gene; V was cut back by 6 bases and J by 4 bases. The CDR3 sequence: CASSQNWAGVPDTQYF. CDR3 nucleotides: TGTGCCAGCAGTCAAAACTGGGCGGGAGTACCAGATACGCAGTATTTT. Filled out from reference TRBV7-9 and TRBJ2-3, the complete variable domain reads DTGVSQNPRHKITKRGQNVTFRCDPISEHNRLYWYRQTLGQGPEFLTYFQNEAQLEKSRLLSDRFSAERPKGSFSTLEIQRTEQGDSAMYLCASSQNWAGVPDTQYFGPGTRLTVL.

In DNA form, the CDR3 reads TGTGCCAGCAGCTTAGCCCCGGGCTCTGGAAACACCATATATTTT. Amino acid sequence: CASSLAPGSGNTIYF. This sequence joins TRBV7-2 and TRBJ1-3; D is unresolved. There are 15 residues in the CDR3. CDR1 is SGHTA and CDR2 is FQGNSA in the germline V gene. The germline V and J ends were trimmed by 0 bases and 0 bases, with 6 bases remaining between them.